Following are 7 T cell receptor beta chains from one sample sequenced in a study of tumor-infiltrating lymphocytes in primary liver carcinoma. Germline DNA was also extracted, and blood RNA derived from unsorted whole blood. Starting from approximately 470 ng of total RNA, TCR beta cDNA was produced with a primer in the constant region. The TCR beta library was amplified through three nested multiplex PCR rounds in a modified ARM-PCR procedure. The opening two PCR rounds, around 9 cycles each, paired TRBV1-TRBV30 forward primers with a C-beta reverse primer. TCRdb passed the multiplex PCR reads through MiXCR, listing each CDR3 protein once. The sample has some 320,000 distinct CDR3 sequences, 65% seen once. Sequencing was carried out using peripheral blood. Source of these receptors: a man aged 35 to 55 with primary liver carcinoma and hepatitis B virus infection.

Of note for this clonotype: This likely comes from a read error, as the CDR3 has no conserved phenylalanine or tryptophan at its end. The chain uses TRBV6-2 or TRBV6-3 and TRBJ2-1; D might be TRBD1 (6 bases). Germline V gene sequence: CDR1 MNHEY, CDR2 SVGEGT. This CDR3 contains 14 residues. CDR3 DNA sequence: TGTGCCAGCAATTACAGCAGGGACATGCATGAGCAGTTCTTA. This gives the protein CASNYSRDMHEQFL.

The rearrangement joins TRBV30 to TRBJ1-2, with 7 positions matching TRBD1. J lost 5 bases, V lost 0 bases, and 9 bases had no gene match. Germline V CDR1 and CDR2: GTSNPN, SVGIG (reference sequence). The CDR3 is 15 residues long. Written as DNA, the CDR3 is TGTGCCTGGAGTGTAGAGGGGGCTCCGGGATATGGCTACACCTTC. As protein: CAWSVEGAPGYGYTF.

The chain links TRBV29-1 to TRBJ2-2; no reliable D call. This CDR3 has 13 residues. Germline assignment: CDR1 SQVTM and CDR2 ANQGSEA. With 3 bases removed from V and 14 bases from J, the gap between germline ends came to 19 bases. CDR3 sequence: CSVDSSNTGYLFF. The CDR3 nucleotides are TGCAGCGTTGATTCATCGAACACCGGGTATCTGTTTTTT.

This clonotype was counted between two and nine times. This sequence joins TRBV5-1 and TRBJ2-2; TRBD2 aligns across 13 bases. Germline V CDR1 and CDR2: SGHRS, YFSETQ. The V gene end was trimmed by 4 bases and the J gene end by 6 bases; junction bases not matched to a gene: 6. The CDR3 is 16 amino acids. The CDR3 DNA follows: TGCGCCAGCAGCCAAAGGACTAGCGGGAGCCCCGGGGAGCTGTTTTTT. Translated, it gives CASSQRTSGSPGELFF.

With respect to this clonotype: An end of the junction differs from the germline gene, which may be a read error. This chain joins TRBV6-5 and TRBJ2-7, with TRBD2 matching over 8 bases. The CDR3 runs to 18 residues. Germline V gene sequence: CDR1 MNHEY, CDR2 SVGAGI. CDR3 sequence (DNA): TGCGCCAGCCAGGGAGCCCCACGTAGCGGGATGAGGACCTACGAGCAGTACTTC. Encoded protein: CASQGAPRSGMRTYEQYF.

Note on this clonotype: Compared with germline, one end of the junction differs, possibly owing to a read error. The gene calls are TRBV6-1 and TRBJ2-3; 7 bases are shared with TRBD2. There are 17 residues in the CDR3. CDR1 is MNHNS and CDR2 is SASEGT in the germline V gene. Here the CDR3 DNA reads TGTACCAGCAGTCGATCGGGCGGGAGTGTGAGCACAGATACGCAGTACTTT. Amino acids: CTSSRSGGSVSTDTQYF.

The chain recombines TRBV5-1 with TRBJ2-5; D not certain. The germline V and J ends were trimmed by 3 bases and 6 bases, with 15 bases remaining between them. This CDR3 is 14 amino acids long. CDR1 and CDR2 (germline): SGHRS, YFSETQ. The CDR3 nucleotides read TGCGCCAGCAGCTATGGCGGCGATCGGCAGACCCAGTACTTC. Translation gives CASSYGGDRQTQYF.